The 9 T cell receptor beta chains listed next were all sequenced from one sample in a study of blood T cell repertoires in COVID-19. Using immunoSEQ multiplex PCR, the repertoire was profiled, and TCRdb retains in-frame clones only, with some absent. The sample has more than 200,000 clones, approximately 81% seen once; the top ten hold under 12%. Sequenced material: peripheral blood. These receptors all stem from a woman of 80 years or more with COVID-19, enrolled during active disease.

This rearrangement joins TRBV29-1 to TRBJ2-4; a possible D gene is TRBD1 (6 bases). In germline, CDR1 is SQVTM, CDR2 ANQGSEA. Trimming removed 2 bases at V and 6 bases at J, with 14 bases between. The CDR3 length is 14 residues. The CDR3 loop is CSVEIPGAGNIQYF. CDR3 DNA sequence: TGCAGCGTTGAAATACCAGGGGCTGGAAACATTCAGTACTTC.

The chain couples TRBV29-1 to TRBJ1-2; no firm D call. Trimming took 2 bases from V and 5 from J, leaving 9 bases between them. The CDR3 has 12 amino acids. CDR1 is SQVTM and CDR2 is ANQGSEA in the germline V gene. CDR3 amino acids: CSVEWQRYGYTF. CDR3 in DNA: TGCAGCGTTGAATGGCAGCGGTATGGCTACACCTTC.

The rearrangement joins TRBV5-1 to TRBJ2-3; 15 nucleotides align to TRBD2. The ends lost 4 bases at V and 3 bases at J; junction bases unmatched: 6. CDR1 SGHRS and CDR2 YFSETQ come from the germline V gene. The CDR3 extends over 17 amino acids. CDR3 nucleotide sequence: TGCGCCAGCAGCAAACCCGGGACTAGCGGGGGGACAGATACGCAGTATTTT. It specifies CASSKPGTSGGTDTQYF.

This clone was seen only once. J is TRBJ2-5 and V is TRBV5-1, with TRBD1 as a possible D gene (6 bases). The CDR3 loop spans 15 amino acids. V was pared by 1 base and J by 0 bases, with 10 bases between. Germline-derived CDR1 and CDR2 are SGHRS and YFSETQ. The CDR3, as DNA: TGCGCCAGCAGCTTGTCAGGGGCGTACCAAGAGACCCAGTACTTC. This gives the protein CASSLSGAYQETQYF. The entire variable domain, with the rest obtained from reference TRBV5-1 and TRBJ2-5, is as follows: KAGVTQTPRYLIKTRGQQVTLSCSPISGHRSVSWYQQTPGQGLQFLFEYFSETQRNKGNFPGRFSGRQFSNSRSEMNVSTLELGDSALYLCASSLSGAYQETQYFGPGTRLLVL.

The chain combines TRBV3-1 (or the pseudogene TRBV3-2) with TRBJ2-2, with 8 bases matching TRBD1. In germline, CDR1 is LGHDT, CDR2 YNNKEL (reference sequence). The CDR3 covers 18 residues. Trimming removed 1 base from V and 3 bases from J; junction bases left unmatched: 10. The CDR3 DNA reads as TGTGCCAGCAGCCAAGGTTCACAGGGGGTGTTATACACCGGGGAGCTGTTTTTT. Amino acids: CASSQGSQGVLYTGELFF.

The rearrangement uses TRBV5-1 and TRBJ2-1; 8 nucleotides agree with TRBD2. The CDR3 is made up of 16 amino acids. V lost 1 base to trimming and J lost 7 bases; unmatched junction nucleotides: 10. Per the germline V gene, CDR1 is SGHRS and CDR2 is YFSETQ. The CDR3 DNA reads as TGCGCCAGCAGCTTGATGGCAAGCGGGGGCCTGAATGAGCAGTTCTTC. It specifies CASSLMASGGLNEQFF. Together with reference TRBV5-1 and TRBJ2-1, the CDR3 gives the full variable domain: KAGVTQTPRYLIKTRGQQVTLSCSPISGHRSVSWYQQTPGQGLQFLFEYFSETQRNKGNFPGRFSGRQFSNSRSEMNVSTLELGDSALYLCASSLMASGGLNEQFFGPGTRLTVL.

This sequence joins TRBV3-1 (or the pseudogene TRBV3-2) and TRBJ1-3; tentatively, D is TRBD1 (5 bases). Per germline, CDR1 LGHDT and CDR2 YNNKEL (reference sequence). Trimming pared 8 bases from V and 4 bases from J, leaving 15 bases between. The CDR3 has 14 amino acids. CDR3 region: CASRPGGGGNTIYF. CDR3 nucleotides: TGTGCCAGCCGACCCGGGGGAGGAGGAAACACCATATATTTT.

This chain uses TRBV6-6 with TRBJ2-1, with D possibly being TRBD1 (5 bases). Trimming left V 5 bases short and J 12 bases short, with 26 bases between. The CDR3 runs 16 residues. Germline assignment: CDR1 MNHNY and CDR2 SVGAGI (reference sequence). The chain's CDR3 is CASSRHDGSGPLMQFF. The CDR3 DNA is TGTGCCAGCAGTCGCCACGATGGGTCAGGGCCTTTAATGCAGTTCTTC.

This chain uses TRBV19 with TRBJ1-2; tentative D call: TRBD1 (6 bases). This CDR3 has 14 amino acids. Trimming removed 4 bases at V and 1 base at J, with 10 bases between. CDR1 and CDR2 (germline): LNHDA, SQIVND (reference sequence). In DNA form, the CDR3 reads TGTGCCAGTAGTAAGACAGGTGTTAACTATGGCTACACCTTC. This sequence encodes CASSKTGVNYGYTF.